A selection of T cell receptor beta chains follows, all from one sample in a study of cytomegalovirus exposure and HLA in healthy donors. TCRdb's table, derived via immunoSEQ multiplex PCR, lists solely in-frame clones and lacks some. Found here are approximately 150,000 clones, more than 80% of them singletons; the top ten hold roughly 4%. The source material was PBMCs. The receptors were gathered from a woman between 40 and 50 years old in good health and CMV-seropositive. Each CDR3 is given with its conserved first and last residue.

TRBV11-2	TRBJ1-1	CASSFSESFTEAFF
TRBV7-3	TRBJ2-3	CASSLGLAGDTQYF
TRBV5-1	TRBJ1-2	CASSLGTGANNYGYTF
TRBV7-9	TRBJ2-5	CASSEKGTSVQETQYF
TRBV30	TRBJ2-2	CAWSVLSGELFF
TRBV7-8	TRBJ2-7	CASSPTRTGKYEQYF
TRBV5-1	TRBJ2-3	CASSWGGVSTDTQYF
TRBV30	TRBJ1-3	CAWTSGNTIYF
TRBV2	TRBJ2-2	CASLTRGEAGELFF
TRBV10-3	TRBJ2-7	CAITFGLAYEQYF
TRBV2	TRBJ2-1	CASSEGGTVYNEQFF
TRBV2	TRBJ2-1	CASSGGLNNEQFF
TRBV2	TRBJ1-1	CASTFTRGTSATEAFF
TRBV9	TRBJ2-1	CASSPVLLVNEQFF
TRBV5-6	TRBJ1-3	CASRGTGGGNTIYF
TRBV5-1	TRBJ2-5	CASSRRTGREETQYF
TRBV28	TRBJ2-7	CASSKLSGDFYEQYF
TRBV28	TRBJ2-3	CASRTTGDTQYF
TRBV7-9	TRBJ2-3	CASSRGAGGWSQYF
TRBV28	TRBJ2-1	CASSVEAGGNEQFF
TRBV9	TRBJ2-5	CASSVIAGRAEETQYF
TRBV6-4	TRBJ2-3	CASSDSSGGTDTQYF
TRBV25-1	TRBJ1-2	CASSAMGRGNEYTF
TRBV6-1	TRBJ1-2	CASSDLAPGGSPFYGYTF
TRBV27	TRBJ2-7	CASSHGGYEQYF
TRBV27	TRBJ1-5	CASRSGTINQPQHF
TRBV4-2	TRBJ2-4	CASSQVGGKAKNIQYF
TRBV5-1	TRBJ2-3	CASSSGLGFGEWTQYF
TRBV19	TRBJ1-2	CASSIDRGSGYTF
TRBV5-1	TRBJ1-1	CASSLALAQGTEAFF
TRBV4-1	TRBJ1-1	CASSQVRGQGHTEAFF